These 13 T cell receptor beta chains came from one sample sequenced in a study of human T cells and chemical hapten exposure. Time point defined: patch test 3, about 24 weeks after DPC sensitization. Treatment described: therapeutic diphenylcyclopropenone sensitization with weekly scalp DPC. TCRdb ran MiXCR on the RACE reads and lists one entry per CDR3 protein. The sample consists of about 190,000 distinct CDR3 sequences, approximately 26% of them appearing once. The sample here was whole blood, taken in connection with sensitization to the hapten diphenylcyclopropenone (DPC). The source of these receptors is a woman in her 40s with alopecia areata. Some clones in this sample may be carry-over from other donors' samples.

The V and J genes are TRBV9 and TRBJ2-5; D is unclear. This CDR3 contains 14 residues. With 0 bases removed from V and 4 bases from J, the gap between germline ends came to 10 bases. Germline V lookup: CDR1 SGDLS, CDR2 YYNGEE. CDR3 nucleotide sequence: TGTGCCAGCAGCGTAGCTGGCAACACAGAGACCCAGTACTTC. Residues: CASSVAGNTETQYF.

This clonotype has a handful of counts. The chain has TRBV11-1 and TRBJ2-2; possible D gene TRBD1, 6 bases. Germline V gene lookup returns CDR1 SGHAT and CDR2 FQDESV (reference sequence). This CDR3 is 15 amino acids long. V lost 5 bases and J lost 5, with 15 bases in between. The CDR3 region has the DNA TGTGCCAGCAGCCCCCGGACAGTCCGGACCGGGGAGCTGTTTTTT. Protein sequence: CASSPRTVRTGELFF.

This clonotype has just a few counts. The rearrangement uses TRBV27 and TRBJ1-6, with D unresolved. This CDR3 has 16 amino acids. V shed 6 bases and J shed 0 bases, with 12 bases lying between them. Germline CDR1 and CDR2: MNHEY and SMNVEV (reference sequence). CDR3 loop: CASSPRDGSYNSPLHF. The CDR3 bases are TGTGCCAGCAGCCCCCGGGATGGCTCCTATAATTCACCCCTCCACTTT.

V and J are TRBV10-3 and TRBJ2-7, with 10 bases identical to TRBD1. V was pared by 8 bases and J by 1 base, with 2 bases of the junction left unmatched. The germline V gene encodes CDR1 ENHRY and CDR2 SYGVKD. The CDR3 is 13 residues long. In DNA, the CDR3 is TGTGCCATCCGGGACAGGGGTTCCTACGAGCAGTACTTC. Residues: CAIRDRGSYEQYF.

The DNA of the CDR3 is TGTGCCATCAATGAAGGATATAGCAATCAGCCCCAGCATTTT. Protein product: CAINEGYSNQPQHF. The V gene is TRBV10-3, the J gene TRBJ1-5; D is uncertain. Trimming took 7 bases from V and 0 from J, leaving 10 bases between them. The CDR3 length is 14 residues. Per the germline V gene, CDR1 is ENHRY and CDR2 is SYGVKD.

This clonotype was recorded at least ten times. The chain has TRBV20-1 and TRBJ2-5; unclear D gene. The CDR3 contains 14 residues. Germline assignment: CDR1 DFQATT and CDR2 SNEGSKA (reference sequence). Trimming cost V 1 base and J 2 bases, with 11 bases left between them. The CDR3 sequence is CSARVSTAQETQYF. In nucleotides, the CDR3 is TGCAGTGCTAGAGTTAGCACGGCACAAGAGACCCAGTACTTC.

The CDR3 DNA reads as TGCGCCAGCAGCCTCACGGCAGCCTACAATGAGCAGTTCTTC. Protein: CASSLTAAYNEQFF. The chain combines TRBV4-3 with TRBJ2-1; no clear D. CDR3 length equals 14 residues. The V gene's germline CDR1 is LGHNA and CDR2 YSLEER. Trimming removed 4 bases from V and 2 bases from J, with 9 bases in between.

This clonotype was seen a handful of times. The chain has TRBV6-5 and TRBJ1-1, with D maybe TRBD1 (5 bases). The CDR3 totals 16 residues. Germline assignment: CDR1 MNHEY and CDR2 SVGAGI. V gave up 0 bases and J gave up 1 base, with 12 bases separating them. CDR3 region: CASSYSIGRANTEAFF. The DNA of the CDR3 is TGTGCCAGCAGTTACTCGATTGGCAGGGCGAACACTGAAGCTTTCTTT.

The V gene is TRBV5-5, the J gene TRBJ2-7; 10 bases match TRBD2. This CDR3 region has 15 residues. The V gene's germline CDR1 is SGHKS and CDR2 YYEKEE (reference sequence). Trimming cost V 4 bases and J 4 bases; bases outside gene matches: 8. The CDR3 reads CASSRGGTSDYEQYF. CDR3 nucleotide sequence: TGTGCCAGCAGCCGGGGCGGGACTAGCGATTACGAGCAGTACTTC.

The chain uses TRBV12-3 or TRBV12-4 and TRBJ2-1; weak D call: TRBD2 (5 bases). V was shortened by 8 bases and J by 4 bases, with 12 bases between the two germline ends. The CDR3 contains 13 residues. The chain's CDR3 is CASGKTIYNEQFF. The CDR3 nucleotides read TGTGCCAGCGGGAAGACTATTTACAATGAGCAGTTCTTC.

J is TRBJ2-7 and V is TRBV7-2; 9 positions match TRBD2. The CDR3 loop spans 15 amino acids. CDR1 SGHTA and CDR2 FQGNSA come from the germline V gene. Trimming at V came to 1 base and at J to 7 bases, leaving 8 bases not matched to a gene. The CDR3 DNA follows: TGTGCCAGCAGCTTAGTAGCGGGAGCCCCGGGGGAGCAGTACTTC. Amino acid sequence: CASSLVAGAPGEQYF.

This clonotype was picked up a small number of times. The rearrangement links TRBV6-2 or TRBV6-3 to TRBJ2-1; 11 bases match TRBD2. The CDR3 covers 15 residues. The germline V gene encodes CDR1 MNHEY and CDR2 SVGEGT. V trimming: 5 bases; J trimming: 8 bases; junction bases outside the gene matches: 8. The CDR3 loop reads CASSRIAGGSDEQFF. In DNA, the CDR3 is TGTGCCAGCAGTCGTATAGCGGGAGGGTCGGATGAGCAGTTCTTC.

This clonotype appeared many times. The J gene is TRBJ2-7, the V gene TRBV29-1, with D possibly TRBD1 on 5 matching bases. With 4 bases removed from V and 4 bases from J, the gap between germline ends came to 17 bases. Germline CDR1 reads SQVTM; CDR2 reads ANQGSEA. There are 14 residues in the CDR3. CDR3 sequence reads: CSVAGALGEYEQYF. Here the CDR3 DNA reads TGCAGCGTTGCTGGGGCACTCGGAGAATACGAGCAGTACTTC.